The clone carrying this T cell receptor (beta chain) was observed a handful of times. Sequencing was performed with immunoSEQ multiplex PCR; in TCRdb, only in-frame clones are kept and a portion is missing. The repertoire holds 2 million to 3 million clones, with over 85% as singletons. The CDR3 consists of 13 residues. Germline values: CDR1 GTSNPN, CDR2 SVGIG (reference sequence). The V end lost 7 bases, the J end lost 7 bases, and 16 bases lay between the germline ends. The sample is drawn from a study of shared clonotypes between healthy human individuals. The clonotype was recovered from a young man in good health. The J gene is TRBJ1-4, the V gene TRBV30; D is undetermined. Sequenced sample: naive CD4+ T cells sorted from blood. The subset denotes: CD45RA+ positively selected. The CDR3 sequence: CASSRGEGEKLFF. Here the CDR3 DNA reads TGTGCCTCCTCGCGCGGGGAAGGTGAAAAACTGTTTTTT.